The rows below give T cell receptor beta chains drawn from one sample of a study of cytomegalovirus exposure and HLA in healthy donors. The table came from immunoSEQ multiplex PCR; TCRdb's copy has only in-frame clones and leaves some out. The sample yields roughly 93,000 clones, around 80% seen once. Sequencing used PBMCs. These receptors were collected from a human donor in good health. Both conserved end residues are part of each CDR3. A D gene is named only where the DNA matches it firmly. Size is stated for part of the rows, as once, few or many counts, or as a class when the clone is expanded.

V: TRBV27
J: TRBJ1-6
size: -
D: -
CDR3: CASRDQGSNSPLHF
DNA: TGTGCCAGCAGAGATCAGGGTAGTAATTCACCCCTCCACTTT

V: TRBV27
J: TRBJ2-7
size: -
D: -
CDR3: CASSSVDTYYEQYF
DNA: TGTGCCAGCAGTTCAGTTGACACTTACTACGAGCAGTACTTC

V: TRBV5-1
J: TRBJ1-5
size: -
D: -
CDR3: CASSLGDTSEPQHF
DNA: TGCGCCAGCAGCTTAGGGGATACTAGCGAGCCCCAGCATTTT

V: TRBV20-1
J: TRBJ1-2
size: -
D: -
CDR3: CSAHGGQTFF
DNA: TGCAGTGCCCACGGGGGGCAGACCTTCTTC

V: TRBV30
J: TRBJ1-2
size: -
D: -
CDR3: CAWTTGGTGGYTF
DNA: TGTGCCTGGACTACCGGAGGGACTGGAGGCTACACCTTC

V: TRBV7-2
J: TRBJ2-1
size: -
D: -
CDR3: CASSLGRNNEQFF
DNA: TGTGCCAGCAGCTTGGGGCGGAACAATGAGCAGTTCTTC

V: TRBV7-9
J: TRBJ2-7
size: -
D: TRBD2
CDR3: CASSPKVTSGRHEQYF
DNA: TGTGCCAGCAGCCCCAAGGTTACTAGCGGGAGACACGAGCAGTACTTC

V: TRBV5-8
J: TRBJ1-6
size: once
D: -
CDR3: CASSQRTSGNSPLHF
DNA: TGTGCCAGCAGCCAACGGACGTCGGGGAATTCACCCCTCCACTTT

V: TRBV5-1
J: TRBJ2-6
size: few
D: -
CDR3: CASSDITGTGANVLTF
DNA: TGCGCCAGCAGCGACATCACTGGTACTGGGGCCAACGTCCTGACTTTC

V: TRBV18
J: TRBJ1-2
size: -
D: TRBD1
CDR3: CASSRDSDYGYTF
DNA: TGTGCCAGCTCGCGGGACAGCGACTATGGCTACACCTTC

V: TRBV2
J: TRBJ2-7
size: once
D: -
CDR3: CASSPLYEQYF
DNA: TGTGCCAGCAGTCCCCTCTACGAGCAGTACTTC

V: TRBV10-3
J: TRBJ2-7
size: -
D: -
CDR3: CAISGASTSSVSYEQYF
DNA: TGTGCCATCAGTGGGGCATCTACTAGCTCAGTTTCCTACGAGCAGTACTTC

V: TRBV29-1
J: TRBJ2-1
size: -
D: TRBD2
CDR3: CSAGRDAGAFF
DNA: TGCAGCGCCGGGAGGGACGCTGGGGCGTTCTTC

V: TRBV27
J: TRBJ2-7
size: few
D: TRBD1
CDR3: CASRRSRDSSYEQYF
DNA: TGTGCCAGCAGGCGATCCCGGGACAGCAGCTACGAGCAGTACTTC

V: TRBV2
J: TRBJ2-1
size: -
D: -
CDR3: CARAGSTDQDEQFF
DNA: TGTGCCCGAGCAGGTTCAACCGATCAGGATGAGCAGTTCTTC

V: TRBV6-1
J: TRBJ1-6
size: -
D: -
CDR3: CASSEVQGNSPLHF
DNA: TGTGCCAGCAGTGAAGTACAGGGTAATTCACCCCTCCACTTT

V: TRBV5-1
J: TRBJ2-1
size: -
D: -
CDR3: CASSFTRSSYNEQFF
DNA: TGCGCCAGCAGCTTTACTCGAAGCTCCTACAATGAGCAGTTCTTC

V: TRBV5-8
J: TRBJ1-2
size: -
D: -
CDR3: CASSPTGRDGYTF
DNA: TGTGCCAGCAGCCCCACCGGTCGCGATGGCTACACCTTC

V: TRBV5-1
J: TRBJ1-1
size: once
D: -
CDR3: CASSLAPRTNTEAFF
DNA: TGCGCCAGCAGCTTGGCGCCGCGAACGAACACTGAAGCTTTCTTT

V: TRBV9
J: TRBJ2-7
size: few
D: TRBD2
CDR3: CASSVAVGGSYEQYF
DNA: TGTGCCAGCAGCGTAGCTGTAGGCGGGAGCTACGAGCAGTACTTC

V: TRBV9
J: TRBJ2-7
size: -
D: TRBD2
CDR3: CASSTRGLAGDSDEQYF
DNA: TGTGCCAGCAGCACGCGAGGACTAGCGGGAGATTCGGACGAGCAGTACTTC

V: TRBV29-1
J: TRBJ1-1
size: -
D: TRBD1
CDR3: CSVDPDRGLTEAFF
DNA: TGCAGCGTGGATCCGGACAGGGGGCTCACTGAAGCTTTCTTT

V: TRBV19
J: TRBJ2-1
size: -
D: -
CDR3: CASGWRLYNEQFF
DNA: TGTGCTTCGGGCTGGAGGCTCTACAATGAGCAGTTCTTC

V: TRBV2
J: TRBJ2-5
size: -
D: -
CDR3: CASSEASGGTQYF
DNA: TGTGCCAGCAGTGAAGCATCCGGGGGGACCCAGTACTTC

V: TRBV11-2
J: TRBJ2-1
size: -
D: -
CDR3: CASSWVDRLLYNEQFF
DNA: TGTGCCAGCAGCTGGGTCGACAGGCTCCTCTACAATGAGCAGTTCTTC

V: TRBV21-1
J: TRBJ1-1
size: few
D: -
CDR3: CASSKRTGGKTEAFF
DNA: TGTGCCAGCAGCAAACGGACAGGGGGCAAGACTGAAGCTTTCTTT

V: TRBV5-5
J: TRBJ2-7
size: -
D: -
CDR3: CASSLASRGTYEQYF
DNA: TGTGCCAGCAGCTTGGCCAGCAGAGGAACCTACGAGCAGTACTTC

V: TRBV5-1
J: TRBJ1-1
size: -
D: -
CDR3: CASSSGTMNTEAFF
DNA: TGCGCCAGCAGCTCGGGGACAATGAACACTGAAGCTTTCTTT

V: TRBV5-4
J: TRBJ1-2
size: -
D: -
CDR3: CASSLPAGYGYTF
DNA: TGTGCCAGCAGCTTGCCGGCGGGCTATGGCTACACCTTC

V: TRBV7-2
J: TRBJ1-2
size: -
D: TRBD1
CDR3: CASSRGTGGDYGYTF
DNA: TGTGCCAGCAGCCGTGGGACAGGGGGCGACTATGGCTACACCTTC

V: TRBV2
J: TRBJ2-5
size: -
D: TRBD2
CDR3: CASSQESGGQETQYF
DNA: TGTGCCAGCAGCCAGGAAAGCGGGGGACAAGAGACCCAGTACTTC

V: TRBV5-4
J: TRBJ2-2
size: once
D: TRBD1
CDR3: CASSFDRDNTGELFF
DNA: TGTGCCAGCAGCTTTGACAGGGATAACACCGGGGAGCTGTTTTTT

V: TRBV7-6
J: TRBJ2-7
size: -
D: TRBD1
CDR3: CASSLAIAGTVSYEQYF
DNA: TGTGCCAGCAGCTTAGCAATCGCCGGGACAGTTTCTTACGAGCAGTACTTC

V: TRBV9
J: TRBJ2-5
size: -
D: TRBD1
CDR3: CASSYFPGGSRETQYF
DNA: TGTGCCAGCAGTTACTTTCCAGGGGGCTCTCGGGAGACCCAGTACTTC

V: TRBV15
J: TRBJ2-1
size: -
D: -
CDR3: CATSRVPGAYNEQFF
DNA: TGTGCCACCAGCAGAGTTCCGGGAGCCTACAATGAGCAGTTCTTC

V: TRBV5-1
J: TRBJ2-1
size: -
D: TRBD2
CDR3: CASSLEGLAGVIAENEQFF
DNA: TGCGCCAGCAGCTTGGAGGGACTAGCGGGAGTTATAGCGGAGAATGAGCAGTTCTTC

V: TRBV6-5
J: TRBJ1-1
size: -
D: TRBD1
CDR3: CASAKTGGNTEAFF
DNA: TGTGCCAGCGCCAAGACAGGGGGGAACACTGAAGCTTTCTTT

V: TRBV6-6
J: TRBJ2-2
size: few
D: TRBD1
CDR3: CATTRPGQGGSGELFF
DNA: TGTGCCACCACAAGACCGGGACAGGGAGGTTCGGGGGAGCTGTTTTTT

V: TRBV7-9
J: TRBJ1-5
size: -
D: -
CDR3: CASSLLSNQPQHF
DNA: TGTGCCAGCAGCTTACTATCCAATCAGCCCCAGCATTTT

V: TRBV7-9
J: TRBJ2-1
size: -
D: -
CDR3: CASSFEGGLRLLGNEQFF
DNA: TGTGCCAGCAGCTTCGAGGGGGGACTACGGTTGTTGGGCAATGAGCAGTTCTTC

V: TRBV27
J: TRBJ2-7
size: -
D: TRBD1
CDR3: CASKLGQGPSYEQYF
DNA: TGTGCCAGCAAACTCGGACAGGGGCCGTCCTACGAGCAGTACTTC

V: TRBV7-9
J: TRBJ2-5
size: -
D: TRBD1
CDR3: CASSLVGTGRETQYF
DNA: TGTGCCAGCAGCTTAGTGGGGACAGGGCGGGAGACCCAGTACTTC

V: TRBV9
J: TRBJ2-1
size: -
D: TRBD1
CDR3: CASSVVGTGGYNEQFF
DNA: TGTGCCAGCAGCGTAGTCGGGACAGGGGGTTACAATGAGCAGTTCTTC

V: TRBV6-5
J: TRBJ1-6
size: -
D: TRBD1
CDR3: CASSQGTGYSPLHF
DNA: TGTGCCAGCAGTCAGGGGACAGGATATTCACCCCTCCACTTT

V: TRBV5-8
J: TRBJ2-3
size: -
D: -
CDR3: CASSLGEADTQYF
DNA: TGTGCCAGCAGCTTGGGTGAGGCAGATACGCAGTATTTT

V: TRBV7-2
J: TRBJ2-2
size: -
D: TRBD1
CDR3: CASSRQGAPGELFF
DNA: TGTGCCAGCAGCAGACAGGGGGCCCCCGGGGAGCTGTTTTTT

V: TRBV9
J: TRBJ2-2
size: -
D: -
CDR3: CASSVASSKLNTGELFF
DNA: TGTGCCAGCAGCGTAGCTAGCAGTAAATTGAACACCGGGGAGCTGTTTTTT

V: TRBV7-9
J: TRBJ1-1
size: -
D: TRBD1
CDR3: CSSSFTGQGSSEAFF
DNA: TGTTCCAGCAGCTTCACGGGACAGGGGAGCTCTGAAGCTTTCTTT

V: TRBV6-1
J: TRBJ2-3
size: -
D: -
CDR3: CASSEYLNPTDTQYF
DNA: TGTGCCAGCAGTGAATACTTAAATCCCACAGATACGCAGTATTTT

V: TRBV5-1
J: TRBJ2-2
size: -
D: TRBD1
CDR3: CASSLDRGNTGELFF
DNA: TGCGCCAGCAGTTTAGACAGGGGAAACACCGGGGAGCTGTTTTTT

V: TRBV4-3
J: TRBJ2-6
size: -
D: -
CDR3: CASSQDLAGANVLTF
DNA: TGCGCCAGCAGCCAAGATCTGGCCGGGGCCAACGTCCTGACTTTC

V: TRBV9
J: TRBJ1-2
size: -
D: -
CDR3: CASSPSTGAFGYTF
DNA: TGTGCCAGCAGCCCTTCTACAGGAGCCTTCGGCTACACCTTC